A single T cell receptor beta chain is shown here with its context. Its antigen is currently not known. Base qualities are not recorded, but no much larger clone differs from it by a single base. Each collaborating institution followed its own protocols to collect whole blood in K2EDTA tubes. For TCRbeta analysis, collaborators shipped samples as frozen whole blood, isolated PBMCs, or DNA extracted from either of those sample types. This sample stems from a study of blood T cell repertoires in COVID-19 (dated by TCRdb to 2018 to 2021). Study-level background: Samples covering the acute and convalescent phases of COVID-19 were provided by collaborators in the United States, Italy and Spain. The material from the prospective study consisted of cDNA or gDNA derived from T cells, B-cell-depleted T cells, or PBMCs. Subjects who had been exposed to COVID-19, were actively infected with it, or had recovered from it provided the deeply sampled blood TCRbeta repertoires that made up the dataset. The repertoires were released in a freely available public database intended as a resource for research on the immune response to SARS-CoV-2. The samples were drawn from the first 160 participants of the ongoing ImmuneRACE study and from 950 to 1,500 subjects provided by 6 global collaborators. Nearly every sample came with metadata listing a de-identified subject ID, COVID-19 status, age in years and sex. Where available, HLA class I and class II types were taken from metadata supplied by the sample provider and were not determined by assay-based typing. General conclusions and limits of the study: How much clinical and demographic metadata was included differed by source and by participant, and the metadata was provided uncurated.

The immunoSEQ Assay, a bias-controlled multiplex PCR, was used to amplify TCRbeta CDR3 regions from genomic DNA. As for the authors' bioinformatics: The number of nucleated cells in each sample was estimated by amplification of reference gene primers within the assay. To quantify the absolute abundance of each unique TCRbeta CDR3 rearrangement, sequence reads were collapsed and filtered. For each sample, productive Simpson clonality was calculated as the square root of Simpson's diversity index over productive rearrangements. Held by TCRdb, this immuneACCESS table contains in-frame sequences only and omits some clones. Under half of the omission traces to an unresolved V gene where checked; the cause of the rest is unknown. Clone size and the V and J calls come from that table; the DNA yielded D and trimming. Here the sample has some 170,000 clones; around 90% occur a single time. More than 1.5% of the sample is in the top ten clones.

Looking up the germline V gene yields CDR1 SGDLS and CDR2 YYNGEE. The CDR3 measures 14 amino acids from cysteine to phenylalanine. Only CDR3 DNA is held: 42 bases, read in frame from base 1. Relative to germline, V is 0 bases shorter and J is 0 bases shorter, with 6 bases between their ends. The TCR originated in a woman between 50 and 59 years old with acute or convalescent COVID-19. The sequencing input was peripheral blood. The chain is encoded by TRBV9 joined to TRBJ1-1; the D gene is not confidently resolved. The sequenced DNA is TGTGCCAGCAGCGTAGGGCGGCTGAACACTGAAGCTTTCTTT. It translates as CASSVGRLNTEAFF. The reference TRBV9 and TRBJ1-1 proteins fill in what lies around the CDR3, so the full variable domain reads DSGVTQTPKHLITATGQRVTLRCSPRSGDLSVYWYQQSLDQGLQFLIQYYNGEERAKGNILERFSAQQFPDLHSELNLSSLELGDSALYFCASSVGRLNTEAFFGQGTRLTVV.